The entry below gives a single TCR beta chain sequence along with its context. The data were obtained in a study of CD8+ T cells in alopecia areata. Overall study context: Oral tofacitinib, 5 to 10 mg twice daily, was given in an open-label trial.

RNA extraction was followed by reverse transcription into cDNA, which acted as the sequencing template. Here immunoSEQ multiplex PCR was the method, and the copy in TCRdb shows in-frame clones only, minus some. The data show some 180,000 clones, roughly 65% seen once. This TCR came from a human donor with alopecia areata. The sequences come from CD4+ T cells sorted from blood, collected at week 0.

CDR3 in DNA: TGTGCCAGCAGCCTCGGGACCACGGACAATGAGCAGTTCTTC. Its protein product is CASSLGTTDNEQFF. The rearrangement joins TRBV7-6 to TRBJ2-1; perhaps D is TRBD1 or TRBD2 (5 bases each). The V gene lost 5 bases and the J gene lost 5 bases, with 13 bases spanning the gap. The CDR3 extends over 14 amino acids. Germline-derived CDR1 and CDR2 are SGHVS and FNYEAQ.